This T cell receptor (beta chain) was profiled in a study of Graves' ophthalmopathy and Graves' hyperthyroidism. Across the whole study: Investigators collected peripheral blood at initial diagnosis, before any treatment was given. Study-wide results and caveats: For separating ophthalmopathy from stable hyperthyroidism, a 13-signature model gave 85% to 90% sensitivity and 80% to 84% specificity.

Germline CDR1 SGHRS, CDR2 YFSETQ. V gave up 4 bases and J gave up 3 bases; unmatched junction bases: 4. CDR3 length: 14 amino acids. Ophthalmopathy-affected donors exhibited moderate-to-severe activity, CAS ≥3, NOSPECS ≥4, and duration under 3 months. Diagnoses were established from clinical symptoms, serum thyroxine, TRAb, thyroid ultrasound and orbital computed tomography. Amplification of TCR beta CDR3 regions used RNA transcripts. Second-round multiplex PCR followed a first-round RT-PCR using HTBI primers. TCRdb fed the multiplex PCR reads into MiXCR, producing one record per CDR3 protein. The sample holds approximately 500,000 distinct CDR3 sequences, approximately 15% seen once. This clonotype was found many times. Antigen: not known.

The chain joins TRBV5-1 to TRBJ2-7, with 10 nucleotides matching TRBD1. Sequenced sample: blood. This clonotype was obtained from a woman under 40 with Graves' ophthalmopathy. In DNA form, the CDR3 reads TGCGCCAGCAGCGCGGGACAGGGGCTCTACGAGCAGTACTTC. Translating it yields CASSAGQGLYEQYF.